A single sample is the source of the 27 T cell receptor beta chains below, sequenced in a study of vaccination and CD4 T cells after COVID-19. Antigens for these TCRs are unknown. The time point denotes: late sampling 161 to 241 days after vaccination in three convalescent patients. Noted treatment: approximately nine-day PBMC culture with coronavirus spike peptide pools or control peptides (ViraFEST assay). An Oncomine TCR Beta short-read assay was used to sequence the DNA from cultured CD4+ T cells. In TCRdb, the PCR reads were re-called with MiXCR into one record per CDR3 protein. The table lists fewer than 25,000 distinct CDR3 sequences, 35% to 45% of them singletons. The sample consisted of CD4+ T cells from blood, cultured in vitro, taken about 7 months after SARS-CoV-2 vaccination. These receptors all stem from a human donor who had recovered from COVID-19.

The chain combines TRBV24-1 with TRBJ2-5; possibly TRBD1 for D (6 bases). CDR1 is KGHDR and CDR2 is SFDVKD in the germline V gene. Trimming cost V 1 base and J 5 bases, with 16 bases left between them. The CDR3 has 16 residues. The CDR3 loop is CATSDFTGLGRETQYF. The CDR3 DNA follows: TGTGCCACCAGTGATTTTACAGGGCTCGGTCGGGAGACCCAGTACTTC.

The table lists this clonotype with a few counts. The chain links TRBV28 to TRBJ2-5, with no clear D. CDR1 and CDR2 (germline): MDHEN, SYDVKM. V was trimmed by 3 bases and J by 2 bases, leaving 10 bases between them. The CDR3 contains 14 residues. CDR3 coding DNA: TGTGCCAGCAGTTTCTCCCCAGCACAAGAGACCCAGTACTTC. It translates to CASSFSPAQETQYF.

The chain employs TRBV6-1 and TRBJ1-5, with 8 bases fitting TRBD1. The length of the CDR3 is 18 residues. V shed 5 bases and J 0 bases; nucleotides not matched to a gene: 12. Germline V gene lookup returns CDR1 MNHNS and CDR2 SASEGT. The CDR3 DNA reads as TGTGCCAGCAGTCCAGGTACGGACAGGGCGAATAGCAATCAGCCCCAGCATTTT. It is translated as CASSPGTDRANSNQPQHF.

This rearrangement joins TRBV6-1 to TRBJ2-7; D gene ambiguous. Germline V CDR1 and CDR2: MNHNS, SASEGT. V dropped 4 bases and J dropped 4 bases, with 14 bases sitting between them. CDR3 length: 14 residues. The CDR3 spells CASSGGRSQYEQYF. CDR3 bases: TGTGCCAGCAGTGGGGGTAGGTCGCAGTACGAGCAGTACTTC.

J is TRBJ2-1 and V is TRBV7-9; D remains unclear. Germline CDR1 SEHNR, CDR2 FQNEAQ (reference sequence). The V and J ends lost 5 bases and 4 bases respectively, with 3 bases between them. The CDR3 runs to 11 residues. CDR3 nucleotide sequence: TGTGCCAGCAGCCCTTACAATGAGCAGTTCTTC. It codes for CASSPYNEQFF. Filled out from reference TRBV7-9 and TRBJ2-1, the complete variable domain reads DTGVSQNPRHKITKRGQNVTFRCDPISEHNRLYWYRQTLGQGPEFLTYFQNEAQLEKSRLLSDRFSAERPKGSFSTLEIQRTEQGDSAMYLCASSPYNEQFFGPGTRLTVL.

This clonotype came up a few times. The V gene is TRBV10-3, the J gene TRBJ1-5; D gene uncertain. The CDR3 has 13 residues. Germline lookup yields CDR1 ENHRY and CDR2 SYGVKD. V was shortened by 3 bases and J by 10 bases, with 13 bases between the two germline ends. CDR3 bases: TGTGCCATCAGTGATTCACGTTCGCTACCCCAGCATTTT. The encoded protein is CAISDSRSLPQHF.

The chain couples TRBV20-1 to TRBJ2-5; possibly TRBD2 for D (6 bases). Trimming removed 4 bases at V and 0 bases at J, with 21 bases between. Germline CDR1 is DFQATT and CDR2 is SNEGSKA (reference sequence). The CDR3 is made up of 17 amino acids. CDR3 bases: TGCAGTGCTACCCTTGGACATGGGGGAGGCCACCAAGAGACCCAGTACTTC. Residues: CSATLGHGGGHQETQYF.

The V call is TRBV20-1, the J call TRBJ1-2; D remains ambiguous. From germline, CDR1 is DFQATT and CDR2 SNEGSKA (reference sequence). CDR3 length: 11 residues. Trimming pared 2 bases from V and 4 bases from J, leaving 5 bases between. The CDR3 sequence is CSARQPYGYTF. CDR3 nucleotide sequence: TGCAGTGCTAGACAGCCCTATGGCTACACCTTC.

This clonotype was seen a few times. The chain joins TRBV20-1 to TRBJ2-7; tentative D call: TRBD2 (6 bases). V lost 8 bases, J lost 3 bases, and 14 bases lay in between. Germline V gene lookup returns CDR1 DFQATT and CDR2 SNEGSKA (reference sequence). The CDR3 consists of 12 residues. This CDR3 reads CSSIRDFYEQYF. CDR3 nucleotides: TGCAGTTCAATCCGGGACTTCTACGAGCAGTACTTC.

The chain recombines TRBV20-1 with TRBJ2-5; tentative D call: TRBD1 (5 bases). The CDR3 consists of 13 residues. CDR1 is DFQATT, CDR2 SNEGSKA, per germline (reference sequence). Trimming left V 5 bases short and J 1 base short, with 11 bases between. The CDR3 region has the DNA TGCAGTGCTCGACAGCGTGCCCAAGAGACCCAGTACTTC. Translated, it gives CSARQRAQETQYF.

The rearrangement links TRBV28 to TRBJ1-6; 7 bases align to TRBD1. In germline, CDR1 is MDHEN, CDR2 SYDVKM. V shed 2 bases and J 8 bases; nucleotides not matched to a gene: 3. The CDR3 contains 14 residues. CDR3 sequence: CASSLGTAYSPLHF. The CDR3 region has the DNA TGTGCCAGCAGTTTAGGGACAGCTTATTCACCCCTCCACTTT.

This clonotype was seen a few times. The genes are TRBV6-1 and TRBJ2-7; 7 nucleotides match TRBD1. CDR3 length equals 13 residues. Germline V gene lookup returns CDR1 MNHNS and CDR2 SASEGT. V lost 6 bases to trimming and J lost 1 base; unmatched junction nucleotides: 3. CDR3 DNA: TGTGCCAGCAGCAGGGACAGATCCTACGAGCAGTACTTC. As protein: CASSRDRSYEQYF.

This rearrangement joins TRBV7-2 to TRBJ2-1; 10 positions agree with TRBD2. In germline, CDR1 is SGHTA, CDR2 FQGNSA. V was clipped by 3 bases and J by 3 bases; unmatched bases: 5. The CDR3 covers 16 residues. The CDR3 DNA reads TGTGCCAGCAGCTTTAAAGGACTAGCGGACTACAATGAGCAGTTCTTC. It translates to CASSFKGLADYNEQFF.

This chain connects TRBV28 to TRBJ2-1; TRBD1 or TRBD2 may be the D gene (5 bases each). CDR1 is MDHEN, CDR2 SYDVKM, per germline. The CDR3 is 14 amino acids. V gave up 2 bases and J gave up 0 bases, with 5 bases separating them. The DNA for the CDR3 is TGTGCCAGCAGTTTAGGGGGCTCCTACAATGAGCAGTTCTTC. It yields the protein CASSLGGSYNEQFF.

This clonotype was seen only a few times. The chain has TRBV6-1 and TRBJ2-7; 7 bases align to TRBD2. V gave up 5 bases and J gave up 6 bases; unmatched junction bases: 10. Germline CDR1 reads MNHNS; CDR2 reads SASEGT. This CDR3 contains 14 residues. The CDR3, as DNA: TGTGCCAGCAGTCCCGTGGGAGGGAGAGCCGAGCAGTACTTC. It specifies CASSPVGGRAEQYF.

This clonotype was counted a few times. This rearrangement joins TRBV27 to TRBJ2-7; D might be TRBD1 or TRBD2, each matching 5 bases. The germline V gene encodes CDR1 MNHEY and CDR2 SMNVEV (reference sequence). Trimming stripped 5 bases from V and 0 bases from J, with 8 bases between. The CDR3 extends over 13 amino acids. Here the CDR3 reads CASSRDVSYEQYF. The CDR3 region has the DNA TGTGCCAGCAGTCGGGACGTCTCCTACGAGCAGTACTTC.

This chain joins TRBV7-8 and TRBJ2-1; TRBD2 matches at 11 bases. V shed 2 bases, J shed 3 bases, and the junction held 9 bases outside the gene matches. Germline CDR1 is SGHVS and CDR2 is FQNEAQ. The CDR3 is made up of 18 amino acids. Written as DNA, the CDR3 is TGTGCCAGCAGCTTATGGGTAACTAGCGGGAGTAGCTACAATGAGCAGTTCTTC. Encoded protein: CASSLWVTSGSSYNEQFF.

The chain combines TRBV6-6 with TRBJ2-5; 7 bases are a match to TRBD2. The germline V gene has CDR1 MNHNY and CDR2 SVGAGI (reference sequence). J was trimmed by 6 bases and V by 7 bases; bases with no gene match: 11. The CDR3 runs to 14 residues. The CDR3 is CASTKREKEKTQYF. Here the CDR3 DNA reads TGTGCCAGCACAAAGCGGGAAAAGGAAAAGACCCAGTACTTC.

This clonotype was seen a few times. The DNA of the CDR3 is TGTGCCACCAGCAGAGCAGGGGCGGCTGACTACGAGCAGTACTTC. Amino acid sequence: CATSRAGAADYEQYF. The V and J genes are TRBV15 and TRBJ2-7; perhaps TRBD1 as D (6 bases). Between the trimmed V and J ends, which lost 1 base and 3 bases, there was a span of 13 bases. CDR1 LNHNV and CDR2 YYDKDF come from the germline V gene (reference sequence). This CDR3 contains 15 residues.

This clonotype occurred a few times. The J gene is TRBJ1-1, the V gene TRBV20-1, with D tentatively TRBD1 (6 bases). V was shortened by 2 bases and J by 4 bases, with 8 bases between the two germline ends. Looked up from germline, CDR1 is DFQATT and CDR2 is SNEGSKA (reference sequence). CDR3 length: 12 amino acids. CDR3: CSARKGVTEAFF. In nucleotides, the CDR3 is TGCAGTGCTAGAAAGGGGGTCACTGAAGCTTTCTTT.

The chain is built from TRBV20-1 and TRBJ2-1; TRBD2 matches at 9 bases. The CDR3 runs 15 residues. Per germline, CDR1 DFQATT and CDR2 SNEGSKA (reference sequence). V trimming: 6 bases; J trimming: 0 bases; junction bases outside the gene matches: 6. Written as DNA, the CDR3 is TGCAGTGCCCCGACTAGCGGACTCTCCTACAATGAGCAGTTCTTC. It codes for CSAPTSGLSYNEQFF.

The V and J genes are TRBV20-1 and TRBJ2-3; 15 nucleotides match TRBD2. This CDR3 is built from 17 residues. With 7 bases clipped from V and 3 bases from J, the junction kept 11 bases outside the gene matches. Germline assignment: CDR1 DFQATT and CDR2 SNEGSKA (reference sequence). The CDR3 DNA reads as TGCAGTGTTACTCGGACTAGCGGGAGGGCCTTAACAGATACGCAGTATTTT. This encodes CSVTRTSGRALTDTQYF.

The chain uses TRBV28 and TRBJ1-1; the D is unclear. CDR1 is MDHEN and CDR2 is SYDVKM in the germline V gene. This CDR3 has 10 residues. V gave up 10 bases and J gave up 5 bases, with 8 bases separating them. The CDR3 nucleotides are TGTGCCATCGGGTGGACTGAAGCTTTCTTT. Its protein is CAIGWTEAFF.

This chain connects TRBV10-1 to TRBJ2-1, with 12 bases matching TRBD1. Germline V gene sequence: CDR1 WNHNN, CDR2 SYGVQD (reference sequence). Germline trimming cut 11 bases from V and 6 bases from J; bases unmatched to any gene: 11. The CDR3 extends over 15 amino acids. CDR3 DNA sequence: TGCGCCGTCCTAAGAGGGACAGGGGGCTTCAATGAGCAGTTCTTC. The encoded protein is CAVLRGTGGFNEQFF.

There are a few counts of this clonotype. The chain couples TRBV7-2 to TRBJ2-3; 7 bases align to TRBD1. The CDR3 loop spans 14 amino acids. Germline-derived CDR1 and CDR2 are SGHTA and FQGNSA. V shed 10 bases, J shed 3 bases, and the junction held 10 bases outside the gene matches. The CDR3 coding sequence is TGTGCCACCGCCGCCCAACAGGGGACAGATACGCAGTATTTT. It specifies CATAAQQGTDTQYF.

Written as DNA, the CDR3 is TGCGCCAGCAGGAGGGGGGCTAATCAGCCCCAGCATTTT. This translates into CASRRGANQPQHF. This sequence joins TRBV5-1 and TRBJ1-5; TRBD1 is a possible D gene (6 bases). V gave up 5 bases and J gave up 4 bases, with 10 bases separating them. Germline V gene data show CDR1 as SGHRS and CDR2 as YFSETQ. This CDR3 region has 13 residues.

The chain recombines TRBV20-1 with TRBJ1-5; TRBD1 matches 10 bases. V dropped 3 bases and J dropped 2; count of bases not matched to a gene: 16. Germline CDR1 DFQATT, CDR2 SNEGSKA (reference sequence). CDR3 size: 19 residues. The CDR3 region is CSASVLGQGGNYGNQPQHF. CDR3 in DNA: TGCAGTGCTAGCGTCCTCGGACAGGGGGGAAATTACGGCAATCAGCCCCAGCATTTT.